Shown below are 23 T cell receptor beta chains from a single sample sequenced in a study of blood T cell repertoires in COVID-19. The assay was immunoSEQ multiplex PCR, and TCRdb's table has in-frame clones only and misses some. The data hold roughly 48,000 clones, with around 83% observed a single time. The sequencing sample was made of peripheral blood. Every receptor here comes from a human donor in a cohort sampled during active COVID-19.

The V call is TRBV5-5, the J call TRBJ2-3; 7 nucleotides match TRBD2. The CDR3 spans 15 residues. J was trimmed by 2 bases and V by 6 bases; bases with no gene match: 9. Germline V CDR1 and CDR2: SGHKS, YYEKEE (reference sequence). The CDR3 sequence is CASTSMRGNTDTQYF. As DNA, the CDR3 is TGTGCCAGCACGTCTATGCGGGGGAACACAGATACGCAGTATTTT.

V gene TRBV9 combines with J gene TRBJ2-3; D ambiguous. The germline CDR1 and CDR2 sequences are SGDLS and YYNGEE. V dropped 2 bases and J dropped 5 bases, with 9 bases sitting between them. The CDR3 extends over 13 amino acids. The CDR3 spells CASSVPSEDTQYF. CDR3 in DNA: TGTGCCAGCAGCGTCCCCTCAGAAGATACGCAGTATTTT.

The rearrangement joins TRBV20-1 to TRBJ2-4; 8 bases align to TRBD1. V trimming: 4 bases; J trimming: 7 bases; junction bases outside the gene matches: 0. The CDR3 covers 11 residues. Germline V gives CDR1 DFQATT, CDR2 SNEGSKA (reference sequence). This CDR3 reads CSANRGNIQYF. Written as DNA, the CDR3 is TGCAGTGCTAACAGGGGGAACATTCAGTACTTC.

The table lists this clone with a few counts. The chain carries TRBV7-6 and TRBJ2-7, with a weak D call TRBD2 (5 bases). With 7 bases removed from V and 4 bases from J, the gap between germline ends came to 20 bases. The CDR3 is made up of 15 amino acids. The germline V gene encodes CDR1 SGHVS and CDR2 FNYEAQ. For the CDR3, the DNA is TGTGCCAGCACCTCGGGGTCCGCCTGGACTTACGAGCAGTACTTC. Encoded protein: CASTSGSAWTYEQYF.

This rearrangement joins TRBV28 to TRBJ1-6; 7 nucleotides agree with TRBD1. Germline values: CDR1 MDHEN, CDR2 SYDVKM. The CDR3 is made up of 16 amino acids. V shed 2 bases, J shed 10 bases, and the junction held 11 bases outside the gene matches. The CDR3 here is CASSLTDRAGRSPLHF. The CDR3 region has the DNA TGTGCCAGCAGTTTAACCGACAGGGCCGGAAGGTCACCCCTCCACTTT.

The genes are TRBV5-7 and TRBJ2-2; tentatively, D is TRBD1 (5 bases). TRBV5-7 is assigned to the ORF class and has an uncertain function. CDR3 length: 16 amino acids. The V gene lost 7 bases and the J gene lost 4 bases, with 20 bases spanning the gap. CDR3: CASYHRAGKGTGELFF. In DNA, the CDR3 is TGTGCCAGCTACCACCGGGCAGGGAAGGGCACCGGGGAGCTGTTTTTT.

The CDR3 DNA reads TGTGCCATCAGTGAGTCACAGCCGGGGGGGCCTGGGAATGAGCAGTTCTTC. Encoded protein: CAISESQPGGPGNEQFF. The V gene is TRBV10-3, the J gene TRBJ2-1; 8 positions agree with TRBD2. CDR3 length equals 17 residues. Per germline, CDR1 ENHRY and CDR2 SYGVKD. V lost 0 bases, J lost 7 bases, and 11 bases stayed unmatched.

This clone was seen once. The CDR3 DNA reads TGTGCCAGCAGTGAAGGAAGGACAGAAAAACCCTACGAGCAGTACTTC. Translation gives CASSEGRTEKPYEQYF. J is TRBJ2-7 and V is TRBV2, with D possibly being TRBD1 (6 bases). This CDR3 is 16 amino acids long. V was trimmed by 1 base and J by 2 bases, leaving 15 bases between them. Looked up from germline, CDR1 is SNHLY and CDR2 is FYNNEI.

The CDR3 nucleotides are TGTGCCAGCAGTTACTCGCGGGGGGACACAGATACGCAGTATTTT. It specifies CASSYSRGDTDTQYF. The rearrangement uses TRBV6-5 and TRBJ2-3, with TRBD2 matching over 8 bases. Germline V gene lookup returns CDR1 MNHEY and CDR2 SVGAGI. The V and J ends lost 0 bases and 2 bases, in that order; junction bases with no gene match: 1. The CDR3 length is 15 residues.

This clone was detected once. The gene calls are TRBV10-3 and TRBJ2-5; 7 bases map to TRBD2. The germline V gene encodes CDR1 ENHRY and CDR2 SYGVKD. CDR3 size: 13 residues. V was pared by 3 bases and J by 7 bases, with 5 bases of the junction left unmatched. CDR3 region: CAISDGGLGTQYF. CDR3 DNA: TGTGCCATCAGTGACGGGGGGTTAGGGACCCAGTACTTC.

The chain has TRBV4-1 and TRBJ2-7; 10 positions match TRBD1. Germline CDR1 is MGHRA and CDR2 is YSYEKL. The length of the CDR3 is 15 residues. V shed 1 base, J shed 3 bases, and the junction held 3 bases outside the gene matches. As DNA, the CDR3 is TGCGCCAGCAGCCAAGGAGGGACAGGGGACTACGAGCAGTACTTC. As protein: CASSQGGTGDYEQYF.

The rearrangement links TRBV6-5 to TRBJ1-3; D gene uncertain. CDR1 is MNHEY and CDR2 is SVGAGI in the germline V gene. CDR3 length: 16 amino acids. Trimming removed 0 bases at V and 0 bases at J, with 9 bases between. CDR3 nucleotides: TGTGCCAGCAGTTACTCGAATAGCCTCTCTGGAAACACCATATATTTT. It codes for CASSYSNSLSGNTIYF.

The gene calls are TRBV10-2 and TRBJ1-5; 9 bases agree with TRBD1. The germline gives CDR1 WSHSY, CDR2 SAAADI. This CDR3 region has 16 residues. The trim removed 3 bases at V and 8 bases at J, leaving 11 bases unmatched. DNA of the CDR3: TGCGCCAGCAGTGATAAGAACAGGGGGCTAGAGGAGCCCCAGCATTTT. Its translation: CASSDKNRGLEEPQHF.

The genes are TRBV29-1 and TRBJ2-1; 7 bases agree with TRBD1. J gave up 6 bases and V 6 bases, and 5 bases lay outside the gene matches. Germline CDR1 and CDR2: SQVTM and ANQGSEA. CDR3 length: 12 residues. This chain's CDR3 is CSVHGQANEQFF. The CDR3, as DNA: TGCAGCGTCCACGGACAGGCCAATGAGCAGTTCTTC.

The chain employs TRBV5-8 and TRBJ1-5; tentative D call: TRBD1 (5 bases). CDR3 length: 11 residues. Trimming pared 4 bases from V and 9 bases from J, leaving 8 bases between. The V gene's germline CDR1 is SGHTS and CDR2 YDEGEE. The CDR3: CASSLQGPQHF. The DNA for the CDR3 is TGTGCCAGCAGCCTCCAGGGGCCCCAGCATTTT.

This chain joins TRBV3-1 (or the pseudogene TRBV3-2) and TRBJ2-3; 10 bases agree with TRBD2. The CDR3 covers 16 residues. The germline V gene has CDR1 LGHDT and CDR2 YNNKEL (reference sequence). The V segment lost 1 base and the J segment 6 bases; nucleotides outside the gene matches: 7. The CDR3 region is CASSQVLLAGADTQYF. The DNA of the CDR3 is TGTGCCAGCAGCCAAGTGCTGCTAGCGGGGGCGGATACGCAGTATTTT.

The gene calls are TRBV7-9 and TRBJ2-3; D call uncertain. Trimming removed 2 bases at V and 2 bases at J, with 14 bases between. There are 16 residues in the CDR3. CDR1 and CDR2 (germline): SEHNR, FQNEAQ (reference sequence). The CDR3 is CASSLFFGMITDTQYF. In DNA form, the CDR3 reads TGTGCCAGCAGCTTATTTTTTGGCATGATCACAGATACGCAGTATTTT.

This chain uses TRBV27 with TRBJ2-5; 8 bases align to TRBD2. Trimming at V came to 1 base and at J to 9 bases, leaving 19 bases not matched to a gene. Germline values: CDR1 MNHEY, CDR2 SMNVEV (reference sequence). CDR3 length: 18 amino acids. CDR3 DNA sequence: TGTGCCAGCAGTTTATTCGGGGGGGGTAAGGTCCTATCAGATGCCCAGTACTTC. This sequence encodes CASSLFGGGKVLSDAQYF.

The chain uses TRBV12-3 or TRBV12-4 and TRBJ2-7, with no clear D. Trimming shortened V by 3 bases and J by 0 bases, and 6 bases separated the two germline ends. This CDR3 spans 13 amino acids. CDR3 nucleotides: TGTGCCAGCAGTTTGTACGGCTCCTACGAGCAGTACTTC. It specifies CASSLYGSYEQYF.

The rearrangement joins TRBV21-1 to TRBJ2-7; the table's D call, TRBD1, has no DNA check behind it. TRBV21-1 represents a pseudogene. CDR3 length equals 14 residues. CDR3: CASILGGTGAEQYF. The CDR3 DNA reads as TGTGCCAGCATCTTAGGAGGGACAGGGGCCGAGCAGTACTTC.

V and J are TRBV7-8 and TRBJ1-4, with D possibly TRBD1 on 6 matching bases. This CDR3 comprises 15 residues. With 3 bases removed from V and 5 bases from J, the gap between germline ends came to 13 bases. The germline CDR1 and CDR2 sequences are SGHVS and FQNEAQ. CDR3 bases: TGTGCCAGCAGCTTCCAGGGGTTGGGAAATGAAAAACTGTTTTTT. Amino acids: CASSFQGLGNEKLFF. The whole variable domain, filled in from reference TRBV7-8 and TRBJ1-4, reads GAGVSQSPRYKVAKRGQDVALRCDPISGHVSLFWYQQALGQGPEFLTYFQNEAQLDKSGLPSDRFFAERPEGSVSTLKIQRTQQEDSAVYLCASSFQGLGNEKLFFGSGTQLSVL.

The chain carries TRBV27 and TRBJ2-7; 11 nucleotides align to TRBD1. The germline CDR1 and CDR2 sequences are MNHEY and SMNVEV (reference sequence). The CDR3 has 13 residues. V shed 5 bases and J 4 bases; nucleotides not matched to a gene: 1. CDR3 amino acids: CASSRDRGYEQYF. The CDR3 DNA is TGTGCCAGCAGTAGGGACAGGGGGTACGAGCAGTACTTC.

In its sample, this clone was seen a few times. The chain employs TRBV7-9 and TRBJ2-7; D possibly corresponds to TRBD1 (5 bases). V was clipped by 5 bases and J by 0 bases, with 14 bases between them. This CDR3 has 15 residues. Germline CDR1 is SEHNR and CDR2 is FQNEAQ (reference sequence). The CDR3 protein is CASSPRDSSSYEQYF. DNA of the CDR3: TGTGCCAGCAGCCCCAGGGATTCCAGCTCCTACGAGCAGTACTTC.